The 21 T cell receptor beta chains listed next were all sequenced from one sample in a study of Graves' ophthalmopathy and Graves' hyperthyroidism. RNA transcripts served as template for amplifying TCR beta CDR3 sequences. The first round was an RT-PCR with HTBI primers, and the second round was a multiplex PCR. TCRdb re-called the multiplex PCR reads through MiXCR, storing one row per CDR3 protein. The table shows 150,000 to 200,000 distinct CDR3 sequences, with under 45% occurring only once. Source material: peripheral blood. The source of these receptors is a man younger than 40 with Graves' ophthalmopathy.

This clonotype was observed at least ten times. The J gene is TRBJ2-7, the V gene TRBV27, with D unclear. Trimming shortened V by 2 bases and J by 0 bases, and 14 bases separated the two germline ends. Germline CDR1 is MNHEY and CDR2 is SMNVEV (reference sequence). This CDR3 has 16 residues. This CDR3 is CASSLEGPSSSYEQYF. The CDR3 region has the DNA TGTGCCAGCAGTTTAGAAGGGCCCAGTAGCTCCTACGAGCAGTACTTC.

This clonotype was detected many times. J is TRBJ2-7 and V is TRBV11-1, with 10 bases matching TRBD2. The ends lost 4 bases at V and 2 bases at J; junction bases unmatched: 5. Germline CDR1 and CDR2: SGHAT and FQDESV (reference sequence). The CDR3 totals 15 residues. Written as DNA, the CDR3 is TGTGCCAGCAGCTCGCGGACTAGCGGAACCTACGAGCAGTACTTC. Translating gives CASSSRTSGTYEQYF.

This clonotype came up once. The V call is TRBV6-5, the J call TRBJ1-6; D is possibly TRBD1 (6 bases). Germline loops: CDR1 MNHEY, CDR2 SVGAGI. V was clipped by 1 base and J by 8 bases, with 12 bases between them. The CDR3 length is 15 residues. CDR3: CASSYFRGVDSPLHF. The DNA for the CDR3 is TGTGCCAGCAGTTACTTCAGGGGTGTAGATTCACCCCTCCACTTT.

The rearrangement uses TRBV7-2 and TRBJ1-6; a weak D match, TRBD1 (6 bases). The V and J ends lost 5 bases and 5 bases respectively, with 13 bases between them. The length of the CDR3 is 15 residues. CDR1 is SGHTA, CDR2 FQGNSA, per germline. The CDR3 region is CASSLRTANNSPLHF. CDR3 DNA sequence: TGTGCCAGCAGCCTCCGGACAGCAAATAATTCACCCCTCCACTTT.

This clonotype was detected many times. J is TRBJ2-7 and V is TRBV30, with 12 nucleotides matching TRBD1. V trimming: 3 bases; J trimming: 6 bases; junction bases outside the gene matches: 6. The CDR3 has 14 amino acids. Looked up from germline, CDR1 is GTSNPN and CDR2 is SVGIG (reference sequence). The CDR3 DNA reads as TGTGCCTGGAGCCTTGGGACAGGGGGCCTCGAGCAGTACTTC. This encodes CAWSLGTGGLEQYF.

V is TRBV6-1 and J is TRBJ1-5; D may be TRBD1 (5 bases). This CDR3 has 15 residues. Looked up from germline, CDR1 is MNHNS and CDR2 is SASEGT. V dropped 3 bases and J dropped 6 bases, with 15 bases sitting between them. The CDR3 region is CASSDRQGSSQPQHF. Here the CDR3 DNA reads TGTGCCAGCAGTGATAGGCAGGGTTCCTCTCAGCCCCAGCATTTT.

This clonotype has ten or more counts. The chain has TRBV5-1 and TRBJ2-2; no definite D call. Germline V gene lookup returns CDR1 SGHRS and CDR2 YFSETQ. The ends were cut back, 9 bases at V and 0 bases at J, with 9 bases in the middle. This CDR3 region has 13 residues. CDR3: CANGRSNTGELFF. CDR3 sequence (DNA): TGCGCCAACGGACGGTCGAACACCGGGGAGCTGTTTTTT. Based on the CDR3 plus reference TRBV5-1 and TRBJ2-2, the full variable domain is KAGVTQTPRYLIKTRGQQVTLSCSPISGHRSVSWYQQTPGQGLQFLFEYFSETQRNKGNFPGRFSGRQFSNSRSEMNVSTLELGDSALYLCANGRSNTGELFFGEGSRLTVL.

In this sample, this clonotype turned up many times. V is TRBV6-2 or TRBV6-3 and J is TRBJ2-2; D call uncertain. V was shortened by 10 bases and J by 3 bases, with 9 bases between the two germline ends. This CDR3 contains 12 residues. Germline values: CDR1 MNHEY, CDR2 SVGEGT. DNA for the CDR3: TGTGCCACACACCTGCACACCGGGGAGCTGTTTTTT. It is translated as CATHLHTGELFF.

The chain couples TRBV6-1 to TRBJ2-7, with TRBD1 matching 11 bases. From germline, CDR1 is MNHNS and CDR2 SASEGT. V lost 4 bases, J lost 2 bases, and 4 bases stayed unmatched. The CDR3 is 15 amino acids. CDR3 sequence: CASSGDRGVTYEQYF. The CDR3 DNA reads TGTGCCAGCAGTGGGGACAGGGGGGTTACCTACGAGCAGTACTTC.

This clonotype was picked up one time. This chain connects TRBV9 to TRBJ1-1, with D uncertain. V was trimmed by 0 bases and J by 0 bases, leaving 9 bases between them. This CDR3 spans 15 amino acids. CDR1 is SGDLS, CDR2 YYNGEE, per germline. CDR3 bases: TGTGCCAGCAGCGTAGCGGGCAGGATGAACACTGAAGCTTTCTTT. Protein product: CASSVAGRMNTEAFF.

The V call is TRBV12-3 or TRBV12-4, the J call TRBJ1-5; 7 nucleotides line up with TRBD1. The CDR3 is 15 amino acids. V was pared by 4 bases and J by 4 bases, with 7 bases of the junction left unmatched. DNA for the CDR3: TGTGCCAGCAGTTCAGGGGGTGTTAGTAATCAGCCCCAGCATTTT. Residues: CASSSGGVSNQPQHF.

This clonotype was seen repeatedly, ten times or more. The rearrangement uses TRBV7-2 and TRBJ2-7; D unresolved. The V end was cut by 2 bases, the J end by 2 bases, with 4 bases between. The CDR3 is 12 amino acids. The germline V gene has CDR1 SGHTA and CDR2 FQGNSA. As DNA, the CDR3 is TGTGCCAGCAGCTTACAAACCTACGAGCAGTACTTC. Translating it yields CASSLQTYEQYF.

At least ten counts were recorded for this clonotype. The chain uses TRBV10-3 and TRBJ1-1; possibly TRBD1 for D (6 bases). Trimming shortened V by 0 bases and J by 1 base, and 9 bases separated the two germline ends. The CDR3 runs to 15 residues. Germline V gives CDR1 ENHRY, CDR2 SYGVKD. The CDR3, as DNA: TGTGCCATCAGTGAGTCGGGACAACAGAACACTGAAGCTTTCTTT. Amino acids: CAISESGQQNTEAFF.

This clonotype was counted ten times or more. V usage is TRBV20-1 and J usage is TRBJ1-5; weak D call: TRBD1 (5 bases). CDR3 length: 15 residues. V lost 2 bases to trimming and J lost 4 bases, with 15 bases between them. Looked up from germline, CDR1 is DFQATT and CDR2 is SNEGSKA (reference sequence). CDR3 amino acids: CSARRGQGGNQPQHF. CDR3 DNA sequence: TGCAGTGCTAGACGCGGGCAGGGCGGGAATCAGCCCCAGCATTTT.

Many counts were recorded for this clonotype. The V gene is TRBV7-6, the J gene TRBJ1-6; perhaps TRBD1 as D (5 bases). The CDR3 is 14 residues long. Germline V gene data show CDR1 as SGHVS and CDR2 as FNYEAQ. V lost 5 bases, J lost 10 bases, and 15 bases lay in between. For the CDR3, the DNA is TGTGCCAGCAGCCTCCGAGGCAGGGACTCACCCCTCCACTTT. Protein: CASSLRGRDSPLHF.

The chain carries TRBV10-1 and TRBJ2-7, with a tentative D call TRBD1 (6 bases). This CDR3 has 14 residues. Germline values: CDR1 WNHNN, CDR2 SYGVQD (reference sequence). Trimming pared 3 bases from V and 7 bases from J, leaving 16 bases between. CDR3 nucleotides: TGCGCCAGCAGTGACCGGGACACCTTTGATGAGCAGTACTTC. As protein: CASSDRDTFDEQYF.

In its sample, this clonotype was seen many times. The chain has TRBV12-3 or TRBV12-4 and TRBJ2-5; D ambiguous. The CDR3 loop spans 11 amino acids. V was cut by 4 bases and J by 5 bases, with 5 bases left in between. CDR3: CASSYGETQYF. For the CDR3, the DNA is TGTGCCAGCAGTTATGGGGAGACCCAGTACTTC.

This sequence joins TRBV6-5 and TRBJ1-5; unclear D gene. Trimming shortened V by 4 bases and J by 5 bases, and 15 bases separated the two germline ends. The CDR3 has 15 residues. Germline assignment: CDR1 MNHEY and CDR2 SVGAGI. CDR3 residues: CASSSFGEGDQPQHF. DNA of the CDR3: TGTGCCAGCAGTTCATTCGGGGAAGGCGATCAGCCCCAGCATTTT.

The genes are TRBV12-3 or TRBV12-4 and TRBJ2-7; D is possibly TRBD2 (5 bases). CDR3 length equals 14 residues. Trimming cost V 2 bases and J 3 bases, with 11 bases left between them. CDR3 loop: CASSLSGFGYEQYF. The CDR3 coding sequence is TGTGCCAGCAGTTTATCGGGGTTTGGCTACGAGCAGTACTTC.

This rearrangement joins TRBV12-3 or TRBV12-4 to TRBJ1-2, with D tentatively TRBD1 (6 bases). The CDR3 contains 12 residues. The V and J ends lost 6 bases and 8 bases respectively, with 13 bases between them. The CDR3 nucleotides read TGTGCCAGCAGCGACGGGGGCTGGGGCTACACCTTC. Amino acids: CASSDGGWGYTF.

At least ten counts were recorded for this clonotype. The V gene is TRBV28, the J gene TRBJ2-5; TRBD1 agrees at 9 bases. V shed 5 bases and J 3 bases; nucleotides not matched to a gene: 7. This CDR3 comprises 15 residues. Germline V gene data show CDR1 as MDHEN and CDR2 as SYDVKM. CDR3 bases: TGTGCCAGCAGTGCGCGGGGACAGGGTAAAGAGACCCAGTACTTC. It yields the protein CASSARGQGKETQYF.